What follows is one TCR beta chain and its context. At one boundary the junction diverges from the germline segment, which might be a read error. Per the germline V gene, CDR1 is SGDLS and CDR2 is YYNGEE. The CDR3 spans 16 residues. The people who gave samples were healthy Caucasians from Russia, aged roughly 6 to 100. The data are from a study of blood T cells in healthy people across ages. Alongside a J-beta primer mix, a sample-barcoded 5' primer served in a second PCR lasting roughly 7 to 11 cycles. TCRdb passed the 5' RACE reads through MiXCR, listing each CDR3 protein once. The data show more than 900,000 distinct CDR3 sequences, with around 27% seen just once and about 0.69% held by the top ten. The sample was also linked to a second study, of T cells of mothers and their children. That source reports: The people who donated were a few healthy Caucasian mothers and their six children.

This TCR derives from a girl aged 2 to 9 in good health. The chain uses TRBV9 and TRBJ2-1; D call uncertain. Sequencing used blood. For the CDR3, the DNA is TGTGCCAGCAGCGTAGACCCGGAGAGCTCCTACAGTGAGCAGTTCTTC. Encoded protein: CASSVDPESSYSEQFF.